These 18 T cell receptor beta chains share one sample of origin, sequenced in a study of OX40 agonist ivuxolimab in advanced cancers. Method: immunoSEQ multiplex PCR; TCRdb's copy keeps in-frame clones and lacks some. The sample has more than 45,000 clones, approximately 90% seen once; the top ten hold roughly an eighth. Sequenced here: CD4+ or CD8+ T cells sorted from blood, sampled in a trial of the OX40 agonist ivuxolimab. These receptors were obtained from an adult with an advanced solid tumor such as melanoma, head and neck, liver or kidney cancer.

The V call is TRBV4-3, the J call TRBJ2-1; D possibly corresponds to TRBD1 (6 bases). Trimming removed 4 bases from V and 8 bases from J, with 9 bases in between. The germline V gene encodes CDR1 LGHNA and CDR2 YSLEER. The CDR3 is made up of 12 amino acids. CDR3 bases: TGCGCCAGCAGCCGGCCAGGGGATGAGCAGTTCTTC. Translated: CASSRPGDEQFF.

The V gene is TRBV29-1, the J gene TRBJ2-5; unclear D gene. Germline-derived CDR1 and CDR2 are SQVTM and ANQGSEA. This CDR3 has 14 residues. Trimming took 3 bases from V and 5 from J, leaving 16 bases between them. Written as DNA, the CDR3 is TGCAGCGTTGACCACAACGCTGGGTGGGAGACCCAGTACTTC. This gives the protein CSVDHNAGWETQYF.

The rearrangement uses TRBV6-1 and TRBJ1-5; D possibly corresponds to TRBD1 (6 bases). CDR3 length: 14 residues. Germline lookup yields CDR1 MNHNS and CDR2 SASEGT. V was pared by 3 bases and J by 9 bases, with 15 bases between. The CDR3 DNA reads TGTGCCAGCAGTGATGGGGGCCTGTGGGGGCCCCAGCATTTT. It specifies CASSDGGLWGPQHF.

This chain joins TRBV4-1 and TRBJ2-1, with 8 bases matching TRBD2. CDR3 length: 18 residues. The trim removed 4 bases at V and 0 bases at J, leaving 11 bases unmatched. Germline V gene lookup returns CDR1 MGHRA and CDR2 YSYEKL. The CDR3 reads CASSRTMNGGGSYNEQFF. CDR3 in DNA: TGCGCCAGCAGCCGAACCATGAACGGGGGGGGCTCCTACAATGAGCAGTTCTTC.

The CDR3, as DNA: TGTGCCAGCAGTTTATCGGGGCATGAGCAGTTCTTC. Translating it yields CASSLSGHEQFF. The chain employs TRBV27 and TRBJ2-1; tentative D call: TRBD1 (5 bases). The germline V gene encodes CDR1 MNHEY and CDR2 SMNVEV (reference sequence). V was pared by 0 bases and J by 8 bases, with 5 bases between. The CDR3 extends over 12 amino acids.

The rearrangement links TRBV11-1 to TRBJ2-7; D is unclear. The V gene lost 6 bases and the J gene lost 6 bases, with 21 bases spanning the gap. CDR1 is SGHAT, CDR2 FQDESV, per germline (reference sequence). This CDR3 contains 15 residues. CDR3 sequence (DNA): TGTGCCAGCAGTCCGACCCGACTGAAACCCAGCGAGCAGTACTTC. It codes for CASSPTRLKPSEQYF.

This chain uses TRBV12-5 with TRBJ2-1, with 9 bases that match TRBD2. CDR1 and CDR2 (germline): LGHNT, FRNRAP. The CDR3 spans 16 residues. The J segment lost 4 bases and the V segment lost 1 base, leaving 5 bases of the junction unmatched. The CDR3 bases are TGTGCTAGTGGTTTGGGCGGCGGGAGGGCGTACAATGAGCAGTTCTTC. It codes for CASGLGGGRAYNEQFF.

V and J are TRBV5-3 and TRBJ2-3, with 8 bases identical to TRBD1. TRBV5-3 is an ORF, with its function uncertain. The V and J ends lost 1 base and 2 bases, in that order; junction bases with no gene match: 12. There are 18 residues in the CDR3. This CDR3 is CARSLPGQGLGDTDTQYF. CDR3 nucleotide sequence: TGTGCCAGAAGCTTGCCTGGACAGGGCCTTGGGGACACAGATACGCAGTATTTT.

V usage is TRBV5-6 and J usage is TRBJ2-5, with D unclear. V dropped 0 bases and J dropped 2 bases, with 8 bases sitting between them. CDR1 and CDR2 from the germline V gene are SGHDT and YYEEEE. This CDR3 is 14 amino acids long. The CDR3 DNA reads as TGTGCCAGCAGCTTGGTGGCCGATCAAGAGACCCAGTACTTC. It specifies CASSLVADQETQYF.

V and J are TRBV6-6 and TRBJ2-7; D gene ambiguous. The CDR3 has 14 residues. V was clipped by 2 bases and J by 6 bases, with 14 bases between them. Germline-derived CDR1 and CDR2 are MNHNY and SVGAGI (reference sequence). The CDR3 DNA sequence: TGTGCCAGCAGTTACAAGGAATTCTTGGGCGAGCAGTACTTC. It specifies CASSYKEFLGEQYF.

V usage is TRBV5-1 and J usage is TRBJ1-2, with D possibly TRBD1 on 6 matching bases. This CDR3 region has 14 residues. V lost 0 bases and J 7 bases, leaving 13 bases between the germline ends. Germline V CDR1 and CDR2: SGHRS, YFSETQ. The CDR3 is CASSLAGGARGYTF. Here the CDR3 DNA reads TGCGCCAGCAGCTTGGCCGGGGGGGCCCGTGGCTACACCTTC.

CDR3 DNA sequence: TGTGCCAGCAGCTCGGGGGGTGAAGCTTTCTTT. This gives the protein CASSSGGEAFF. V is TRBV9 and J is TRBJ1-1; D may be TRBD1 (5 bases). CDR3 length: 11 residues. Deletions cut 4 bases from V and 7 bases from J, with 8 bases between. The germline V gene has CDR1 SGDLS and CDR2 YYNGEE.

The chain has TRBV2 and TRBJ2-7, with TRBD2 matching 11 bases. CDR3 size: 15 residues. Germline V lookup: CDR1 SNHLY, CDR2 FYNNEI. With V trimmed by 1 base and J by 6 bases, 5 bases remained unmatched. CDR3 coding DNA: TGTGCCAGCAGTGAAGGCCTAGCGGGAGGACGCGAGCAGTACTTC. Translated, it gives CASSEGLAGGREQYF.

DNA of the CDR3: TGCGCCAGCAGCCTCGGGACGGGCACCGGGGAGCTGTTTTTT. This encodes CASSLGTGTGELFF. The chain employs TRBV4-1 and TRBJ2-2; D tentatively reads TRBD1 or TRBD2 (5 bases each). Trimming pared 4 bases from V and 4 bases from J, leaving 10 bases between. There are 14 residues in the CDR3. Germline V lookup: CDR1 MGHRA, CDR2 YSYEKL.

V usage is TRBV28 and J usage is TRBJ1-2; 10 nucleotides agree with TRBD1. The CDR3 runs to 17 residues. V gave up 4 bases and J gave up 0 bases; unmatched junction bases: 8. Per germline, CDR1 MDHEN and CDR2 SYDVKM. CDR3 residues: CASSYPGQGLANYGYTF. CDR3 nucleotides: TGTGCCAGCAGTTATCCGGGACAGGGGTTAGCTAACTATGGCTACACCTTC.

The rearrangement joins TRBV28 to TRBJ1-2; D may be TRBD1 (6 bases). This CDR3 is built from 14 residues. Germline V gene sequence: CDR1 MDHEN, CDR2 SYDVKM. V lost 8 bases to trimming and J lost 5 bases, with 18 bases between them. As DNA, the CDR3 is TGTGCCAGCTCCCCCGGGGGGGCTTTTTATGGCTACACCTTC. Protein product: CASSPGGAFYGYTF.

J is TRBJ1-1 and V is TRBV30, with 7 positions matching TRBD1. The junction had 6 bases not matched to a gene; V was cut back by 4 bases and J by 1 base. This CDR3 is 14 amino acids long. Germline V gives CDR1 GTSNPN, CDR2 SVGIG (reference sequence). The CDR3 coding sequence is TGTGCCTGGACTCCCGGGACAGCGAACACTGAAGCTTTCTTT. Encoded protein: CAWTPGTANTEAFF.

The chain uses TRBV5-5 and TRBJ2-7; perhaps TRBD2 as D (5 bases). CDR3 length equals 14 residues. Germline V gene lookup returns CDR1 SGHKS and CDR2 YYEKEE (reference sequence). The V end lost 0 bases, the J end lost 6 bases, and 13 bases lay between the germline ends. The CDR3 spells CASSLGLAGLEQYF. The CDR3 DNA reads as TGTGCCAGCAGCTTGGGTCTAGCAGGTCTCGAGCAGTACTTC.